This T cell receptor (beta chain) was captured in a study of shared clonotypes between healthy human individuals. Study details: Every donor yielded three CD4 naive, three CD4 memory, two CD8 naive and one CD8 memory plate.

Study-level points and caveats: Sample collection involved blood only; tissue repertoires are likely different.

This CDR3 has 14 amino acids. Per germline, CDR1 SGHTA and CDR2 FQGNSA. V was clipped by 5 bases and J by 3 bases, with 14 bases between them. Profiled with immunoSEQ multiplex PCR; TCRdb holds only in-frame clones, not every one. The table lists 1.6 million or so clones, roughly 96% of them singletons. A remark on this clone: Its antigen remains unidentified. This specimen includes other DNA sequences encoding the same CDR3.

Sequencing was carried out using naive CD4+ T cells sorted from blood. This sample's subset: CD45RA+ positively selected. This TCR was sampled from a man aged 30 to 45 in good health. This rearrangement joins TRBV7-2 to TRBJ2-7; D assignment may be TRBD1 or TRBD2 (6 bases each). CDR3 in DNA: TGTGCCAGCAGCCTAGGAGGGGGAGGCTACGAGCAGTACTTC. This sequence encodes CASSLGGGGYEQYF.